These 20 T cell receptor beta chains share one sample of origin, sequenced in a study of T cell responses to AZD1222 COVID-19 vaccine. TCRdb's table, derived via immunoSEQ multiplex PCR, lists solely in-frame clones and lacks some. The table has about 120,000 clones, just over 85% seen once. The source was peripheral blood, collected on day 0 of AZD1222 vaccination. These receptors were collected from an adult in good health.

The chain combines TRBV11-2 with TRBJ2-5, with a possible D match to TRBD2 (6 bases). The CDR3 consists of 13 residues. The V end lost 2 bases, the J end lost 4 bases, and 8 bases lay between the germline ends. CDR1 and CDR2 (germline): SGHAT, FQNNGV. CDR3 loop: CASSLSSVETQYF. DNA for the CDR3: TGTGCCAGCAGCTTATCTAGCGTAGAGACCCAGTACTTC.

CDR3 nucleotide sequence: TGTGCCAGCAGCCCCGCTGGCGGGGGGCGGAACGAGCAGTACTTC. Residues: CASSPAGGGRNEQYF. The genes are TRBV5-4 and TRBJ2-7; 8 nucleotides line up with TRBD2. V lost 4 bases, J lost 5 bases, and 11 bases stayed unmatched. This CDR3 has 15 amino acids. Looked up from germline, CDR1 is SGHNT and CDR2 is YYREEE (reference sequence). Supplemented by reference TRBV5-4 and TRBJ2-7, the full variable domain reads ETGVTQSPTHLIKTRGQQVTLRCSSQSGHNTVSWYQQALGQGPQFIFQYYREEENGRGNFPPRFSGLQFPNYSSELNVNALELDDSALYLCASSPAGGGRNEQYFGPGTRLTVT.

The rearrangement joins TRBV6-2 or TRBV6-3 to TRBJ1-6; 7 nucleotides match TRBD1. The CDR3 runs 15 residues. From germline, CDR1 is MNHEY and CDR2 SVGEGT. Trimming at V came to 1 base and at J to 5 bases, leaving 2 bases not matched to a gene. This CDR3 is CASSYFGTDNSPLHF. CDR3 nucleotides: TGTGCCAGCAGTTACTTTGGGACAGATAATTCACCCCTCCACTTT.

J is TRBJ1-3 and V is TRBV6-5; tentative D call: TRBD1 (5 bases). CDR3 length equals 14 residues. With 6 bases removed from V and 4 bases from J, the gap between germline ends came to 13 bases. Germline V CDR1 and CDR2: MNHEY, SVGAGI. CDR3 nucleotides: TGTGCCAGCAGGTCAAGGGGAAGGGGAAACACCATATATTTT. Amino acid sequence: CASRSRGRGNTIYF.

The rearrangement links TRBV5-4 to TRBJ2-2, with 8 bases lining up with TRBD1. The CDR3 contains 13 residues. The V gene end was trimmed by 10 bases and the J gene end by 5 bases; junction bases not matched to a gene: 7. Looked up from germline, CDR1 is SGHNT and CDR2 is YYREEE (reference sequence). Here the CDR3 DNA reads TGTGCCCCCCGGGACAGGCGGACCGGGGAGCTGTTTTTT. Translation: CAPRDRRTGELFF. Variable domain in full (rest from reference TRBV5-4 and TRBJ2-2): ETGVTQSPTHLIKTRGQQVTLRCSSQSGHNTVSWYQQALGQGPQFIFQYYREEENGRGNFPPRFSGLQFPNYSSELNVNALELDDSALYLCAPRDRRTGELFFGEGSRLTVL.

The chain links TRBV5-1 to TRBJ2-3; the match to TRBD2 covers 9 bases. The CDR3 sequence is 17 residues long. The J segment lost 1 base and the V segment lost 0 bases, leaving 6 bases of the junction unmatched. Germline V lookup: CDR1 SGHRS, CDR2 YFSETQ. In nucleotides, the CDR3 is TGCGCCAGCAGCTTGGAACTAGCGGGTTCGGGCACAGATACGCAGTATTTT. This gives the protein CASSLELAGSGTDTQYF.

The chain combines TRBV6-4 with TRBJ1-1; D is possibly TRBD1 (6 bases). CDR1 MRHNA and CDR2 SNTAGT come from the germline V gene. V lost 6 bases and J 6 bases, leaving 17 bases between the germline ends. The CDR3 sequence is 14 residues long. CDR3 region: CASRAIAGVAEAFF. The CDR3 DNA is TGTGCCAGCAGGGCCATAGCAGGGGTCGCTGAAGCTTTCTTT.

The chain has TRBV10-1 and TRBJ2-7, with D possibly TRBD2 on 5 matching bases. Trimming stripped 4 bases from V and 2 bases from J, with 18 bases between. The germline CDR1 and CDR2 sequences are WNHNN and SYGVQD (reference sequence). CDR3 length: 16 residues. CDR3 DNA: TGCGCCAGCAGTGGTCCTAAAGGAGGCCTCGCCTACGAGCAGTACTTC. Protein product: CASSGPKGGLAYEQYF.

This clone was counted only a few times. V is TRBV18 and J is TRBJ1-2; 8 bases fit TRBD1. The V gene's germline CDR1 is KGHSH and CDR2 LQKENI. V lost 1 base to trimming and J lost 5 bases; unmatched junction nucleotides: 3. The CDR3 is made up of 14 amino acids. The CDR3 sequence is CASSPQQGEYGYTF. DNA for the CDR3: TGTGCCAGCTCACCACAACAGGGGGAATATGGCTACACCTTC.

The chain uses TRBV6-4 and TRBJ2-3, with a possible D match to TRBD1 (5 bases). Trimming left V 3 bases short and J 6 bases short, with 16 bases between. The germline gives CDR1 MRHNA, CDR2 SNTAGT. The CDR3 is 15 residues long. The CDR3 DNA is TGTGCCAGCAGTGAAGGGGAAGGTGAGGCCGATACGCAGTATTTT. Its protein is CASSEGEGEADTQYF.

This chain joins TRBV5-1 and TRBJ2-1, with 9 bases matching TRBD2. This CDR3 spans 15 amino acids. Germline V lookup: CDR1 SGHRS, CDR2 YFSETQ. Trimming took 1 base from V and 6 from J; bases not matched to a gene: 5. CDR3 loop: CASSLLASGVNEQFF. The CDR3 region has the DNA TGCGCCAGCAGCTTGTTGGCTAGCGGGGTCAATGAGCAGTTCTTC.

This chain uses TRBV9 with TRBJ1-6, with unresolved D. The CDR3 runs 14 residues. V was trimmed by 4 bases and J by 8 bases, leaving 13 bases between them. CDR1 is SGDLS, CDR2 YYNGEE, per germline. The CDR3 nucleotides are TGTGCCAGCAGCCGAACGCCGGCGGATTCACCCCTCCACTTT. It translates to CASSRTPADSPLHF.

The chain carries TRBV24-1 and TRBJ2-1; 12 nucleotides match TRBD2. This CDR3 comprises 17 residues. The germline V gene encodes CDR1 KGHDR and CDR2 SFDVKD. The V gene end was trimmed by 1 base and the J gene end by 4 bases; junction bases not matched to a gene: 4. CDR3: CATSDFGTSGGYNEQFF. In DNA, the CDR3 is TGTGCCACCAGTGATTTTGGAACTAGCGGGGGGTACAATGAGCAGTTCTTC.

The chain joins TRBV7-2 to TRBJ2-3, with D possibly being TRBD1 (6 bases). CDR1 and CDR2 from the germline V gene are SGHTA and FQGNSA. The V gene lost 2 bases and the J gene lost 2 bases, with 17 bases spanning the gap. This CDR3 is built from 17 residues. CDR3 nucleotides: TGTGCCAGCAGCTTACTCCGTCGACAGGCAGACACAGATACGCAGTATTTT. It yields the protein CASSLLRRQADTDTQYF.

The V call is TRBV21-1, the J call TRBJ1-1; TRBD1 reflects the table's D call only, with no check against the DNA. TRBV21-1 corresponds to a pseudogene. The CDR3 length is 16 residues. DNA of the CDR3: TGTGCCAGCAGCAAAGTCGAGCGGGACAGGGACCCTGAAGCTTTCTTT. Translated, it gives CASSKVERDRDPEAFF.

This sequence joins TRBV19 and TRBJ1-5; a weak D match, TRBD1 (6 bases). The CDR3 spans 14 residues. V lost 3 bases and J 4 bases, leaving 10 bases between the germline ends. Germline CDR1 reads LNHDA; CDR2 reads SQIVND (reference sequence). In DNA form, the CDR3 reads TGTGCCAGTAGTATCCCACAGGGTAATCAGCCCCAGCATTTT. Its protein is CASSIPQGNQPQHF.

J is TRBJ2-1 and V is TRBV27; D call uncertain. The CDR3 contains 15 residues. Germline values: CDR1 MNHEY, CDR2 SMNVEV (reference sequence). Trimming took 6 bases from V and 4 from J, leaving 16 bases between them. CDR3 DNA: TGTGCCAGCAGCCAAATTCGGGTAAATTACAATGAGCAGTTCTTC. As protein: CASSQIRVNYNEQFF.

J is TRBJ1-2 and V is TRBV28; 8 bases agree with TRBD1. Germline lookup yields CDR1 MDHEN and CDR2 SYDVKM. The CDR3 is 12 amino acids. With V trimmed by 10 bases and J by 12 bases, 13 bases remained unmatched. The chain's CDR3 is CATGTGLAKNTF. CDR3 in DNA: TGTGCCACCGGGACAGGTCTGGCTAAAAACACCTTC.

The chain combines TRBV7-2 with TRBJ1-1; D ambiguous. CDR1 is SGHTA and CDR2 is FQGNSA in the germline V gene. This CDR3 has 12 amino acids. Trimming removed 3 bases from V and 1 base from J, with 3 bases in between. The CDR3: CASSFSNTEAFF. DNA for the CDR3: TGTGCCAGCAGCTTTTCGAACACTGAAGCTTTCTTT.

The rearrangement links TRBV6-5 to TRBJ1-6, with 8 positions matching TRBD1. With 5 bases clipped from V and 6 bases from J, the junction kept 6 bases outside the gene matches. Looked up from germline, CDR1 is MNHEY and CDR2 is SVGAGI. The CDR3 totals 15 residues. The CDR3 region has the DNA TGTGCCAGCAGTCAACATACAGGGGGTAATTCACCCCTCCACTTT. Protein: CASSQHTGGNSPLHF.